In this sample, the clone carrying this T cell receptor (beta chain) turned up once. Its antigen remains unidentified. CDR1 MNHEY and CDR2 SVGAGI come from the germline V gene. This CDR3 has 16 amino acids. Trimming removed 4 bases from V and 0 bases from J, with 13 bases in between. This sample stems from a study of graft-versus-host responses after intestinal transplantation. Study details: Multivisceral, liver-intestinal, or isolated intestinal transplants were received by the recipients. Each recipient received anti-thymocyte globulin induction, then tacrolimus and steroids for two to three years.

Clones were read by immunoSEQ multiplex PCR, and TCRdb kept only the in-frame ones, dropping some. Among 100,000 or so clones listed, about 94% were seen once. Study-wide results and caveats: GvH clones appeared in recipient marrow, some first in ileum or blood.

This clonotype originated in a human donor who received an intestinal transplant. The sequencing used unstimulated CD4+ T cells sorted from spleen or lymph node cells, collected before intestinal transplant. The V and J genes are TRBV6-5 and TRBJ1-5, with TRBD1 as a possible D gene (5 bases). The CDR3 region has the DNA TGTGCCAGCAGTTCGACAGTAATTCTTAGCAATCAGCCCCAGCATTTT. It codes for CASSSTVILSNQPQHF.